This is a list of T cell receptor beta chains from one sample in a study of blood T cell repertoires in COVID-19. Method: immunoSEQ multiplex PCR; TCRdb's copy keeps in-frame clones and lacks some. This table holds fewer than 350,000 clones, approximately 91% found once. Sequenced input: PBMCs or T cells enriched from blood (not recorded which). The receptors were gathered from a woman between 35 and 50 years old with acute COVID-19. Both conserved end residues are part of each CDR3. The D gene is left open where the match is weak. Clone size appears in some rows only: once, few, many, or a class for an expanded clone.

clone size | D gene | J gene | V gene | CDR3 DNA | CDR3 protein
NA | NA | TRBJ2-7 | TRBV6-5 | TGTGCCAGCACCCGTTACTACGGGAACTCCTACGAGCAGTACTTC | CASTRYYGNSYEQYF
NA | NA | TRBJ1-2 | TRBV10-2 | TGCGCCAGCAGTAGTAATGGACAAGGGGGACGGTATGGCTACACCTTC | CASSSNGQGGRYGYTF
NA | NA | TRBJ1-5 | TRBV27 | TGTGCCAGCAGTTTAATGGCCAGGGTTGGCGAGCCCCAGCATTTT | CASSLMARVGEPQHF
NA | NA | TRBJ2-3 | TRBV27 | TGTGCCAGCAAGGGGTGGGGCACAGATACGCAGTATTTT | CASKGWGTDTQYF
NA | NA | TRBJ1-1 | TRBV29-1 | TGCAGCGTTGATGAAGGGAGGAACACTGAAGCTTTCTTT | CSVDEGRNTEAFF
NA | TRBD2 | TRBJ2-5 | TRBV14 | TGTGCCAGCAGCCAGGACAGGGGACTAGCGGGAATGGAGACCCAGTACTTC | CASSQDRGLAGMETQYF
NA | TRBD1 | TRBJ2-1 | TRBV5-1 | TGCGCCAGCAAGATCCTGGACAGGGCAGATGAGCAGTTCTTC | CASKILDRADEQFF
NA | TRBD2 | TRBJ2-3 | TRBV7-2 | TGTGCCAGCAGACCGGCGGGGGGTGGGCGCACAGATACGCAGTATTTT | CASRPAGGGRTDTQYF
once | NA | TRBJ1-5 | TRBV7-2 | TGTGCCAGCAGCCCGGGTGGTAGTTATAGCAATCAGCCCCAGCATTTT | CASSPGGSYSNQPQHF
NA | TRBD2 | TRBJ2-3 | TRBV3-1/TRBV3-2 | TGTGCCAGCAGCCAAGGAGAGGGACTAGCGGCAGATACGCAGTATTTT | CASSQGEGLAADTQYF
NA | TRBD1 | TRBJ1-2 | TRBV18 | TGTGCCAGCTCACCAAGGCAGGGGGAAGGCGCCTATGGCTACACCTTC | CASSPRQGEGAYGYTF
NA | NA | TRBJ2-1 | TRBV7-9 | TGTGCCAGCAGCTGGGACTTCTATTCCTACAATGAGCAGTTCTTC | CASSWDFYSYNEQFF
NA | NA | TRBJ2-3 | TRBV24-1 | TGTGCCACCAGTGATCCTCAGGGGGGTGCAGATACGCAGTATTTT | CATSDPQGGADTQYF
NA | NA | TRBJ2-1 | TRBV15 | TGTGCCACCAGCAGGGGCTGGGGAGCGGACAATGAGCAGTTCTTC | CATSRGWGADNEQFF
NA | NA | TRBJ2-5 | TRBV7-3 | TGTGCCAGCAGCTCGACAGGACAGGAGACCCAGTACTTC | CASSSTGQETQYF
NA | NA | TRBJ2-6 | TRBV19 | TGTGCCAGTAGTATACCCGCTGGGGCCAACGTCCTGACTTTC | CASSIPAGANVLTF
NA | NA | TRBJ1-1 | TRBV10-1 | TGCGCCAGCAGAACAGGGTTTTCGAACACTGAAGCTTTCTTT | CASRTGFSNTEAFF
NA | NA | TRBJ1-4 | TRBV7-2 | TGTGCCAGCAGCTTAGATTCAGGGGCTGAAAAACTGTTTTTT | CASSLDSGAEKLFF
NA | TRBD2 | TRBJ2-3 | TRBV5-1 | TGCGCCAGCAGCGCGGGACTAGCGGGGGGTTTGAATACGCAGTATTTT | CASSAGLAGGLNTQYF
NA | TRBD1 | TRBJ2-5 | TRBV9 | TGTGCCAGCAGCGTCCGGGACAGGGGACCCGAGACCCAGTACTTC | CASSVRDRGPETQYF
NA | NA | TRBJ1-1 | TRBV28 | TGTGCCAGCACGAGAGCGGGTTTGAACACTGAAGCTTTCTTT | CASTRAGLNTEAFF
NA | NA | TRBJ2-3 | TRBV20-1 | TGCAGTGCTAGTGTGGCGGTCACAGATACGCAGTATTTT | CSASVAVTDTQYF
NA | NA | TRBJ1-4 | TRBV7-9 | TGTGCCAGCAGCTTAGGTATCGGTGAAAAACTGTTTTTT | CASSLGIGEKLFF
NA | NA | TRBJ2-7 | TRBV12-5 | TGTGCTAGTGGTTTGGTACGGAGCTCCGCGAAACCAATTTTC | CASGLVRSSAKPIF
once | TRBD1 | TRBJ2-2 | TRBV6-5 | TGTGCCACCGGACAGGGCCACCTGAACACCGGGGAGCTGTTTTTT | CATGQGHLNTGELFF
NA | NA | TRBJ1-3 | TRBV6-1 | TGTGCCAGCAGTGATAGGTACACAGGTTCTGGAAACACCATATATTTT | CASSDRYTGSGNTIYF
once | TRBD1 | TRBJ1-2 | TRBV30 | TGTGCCTGGAGTATACAGGGGGCCCTCTATGGCTACACCTTC | CAWSIQGALYGYTF
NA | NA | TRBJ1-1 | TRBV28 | TGTGCCAGCAGCCGCACACTTGGAGGGGCGGGCACTGAAGCTTTCTTT | CASSRTLGGAGTEAFF
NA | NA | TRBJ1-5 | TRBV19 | TGTGCCAGTTCGTTGCTATTTTATAGCAATCAGCCCCAGCATTTT | CASSLLFYSNQPQHF
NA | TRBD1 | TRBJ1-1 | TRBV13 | TGTGCCAGCAGCCAGATAAGGGGACAGGGTGCCACTGAAGCTTTCTTT | CASSQIRGQGATEAFF
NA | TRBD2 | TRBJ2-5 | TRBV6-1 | TGTGCCAGCAGTGACCAGGGACTAGCGGGTACCCAGTACTTC | CASSDQGLAGTQYF
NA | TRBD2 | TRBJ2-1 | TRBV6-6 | TGTGCCAGCAGTTACCGGGAGACTAGCGGGATTGGTGAGCAGTTCTTC | CASSYRETSGIGEQFF
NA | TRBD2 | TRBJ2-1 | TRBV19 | TGTGCCAGTAGTCTCGGCGGGGGGAACAATGAGCAGTTCTTC | CASSLGGGNNEQFF
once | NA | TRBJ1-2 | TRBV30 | TGTGCCTGGATCAGAAGCGGGACGTCGACCTCTTCCTATGGCTACACCTTC | CAWIRSGTSTSSYGYTF
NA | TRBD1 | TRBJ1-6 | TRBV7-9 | TGTGCCAGCAGCTTAGCGGCCAGGGGGAATTCACCCCTCCACTTT | CASSLAARGNSPLHF
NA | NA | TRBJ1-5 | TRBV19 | TGTGCCAGTAGCCTGGGGGCATTAGGCAATCAGCCCCAGCATTTT | CASSLGALGNQPQHF
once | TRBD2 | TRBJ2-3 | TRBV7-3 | TGTGCCAGCAGCTTAGTTGGACTAGTAGGAGATACGCAGTATTTT | CASSLVGLVGDTQYF
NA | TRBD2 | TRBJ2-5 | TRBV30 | TGTGCCTGGAGAGGGACTAGCGGGAGGACGAAAGAGACCCAGTACTTC | CAWRGTSGRTKETQYF
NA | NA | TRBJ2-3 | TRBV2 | TGTGCCAGCAGATCCACAGGAATTAGCACAGATACGCAGTATTTT | CASRSTGISTDTQYF
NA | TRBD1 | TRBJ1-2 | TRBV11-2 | TGTGCCAGCAGCCCCCCGGGACAGTCCGCTAACTATGGCTACACCTTC | CASSPPGQSANYGYTF
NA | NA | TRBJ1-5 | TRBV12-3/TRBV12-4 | TGTGCCAGCAGACTCGACACCAATCAGCCCCAGCATTTT | CASRLDTNQPQHF
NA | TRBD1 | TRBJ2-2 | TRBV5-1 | TGCGCCAGCAGGGAGGACAGGGGGCTATTCACCGGGGAGCTGTTTTTT | CASREDRGLFTGELFF
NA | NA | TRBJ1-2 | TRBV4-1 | TGCGCCAGCAGCCAACAAACAGGGTATAAGGATGGCTACACCTTC | CASSQQTGYKDGYTF
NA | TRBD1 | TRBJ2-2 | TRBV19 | TGTGCCAGTAGGGCGACCGGGACAGGCTTCACCGGGGAGCTGTTTTTT | CASRATGTGFTGELFF
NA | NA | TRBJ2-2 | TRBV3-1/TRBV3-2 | TGTGCCAGCAGCCCCCCTCAGGCGGGGGCAACCGGGGAGCTGTTTTTT | CASSPPQAGATGELFF
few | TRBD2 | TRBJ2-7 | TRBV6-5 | TGTGCCAGCAGCCAAACAGCGGGGGATTCCTACGAGCAGTACTTC | CASSQTAGDSYEQYF
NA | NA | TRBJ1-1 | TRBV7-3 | TGTGCCAGCAGCCCCCACAGGGAAGCTGAAGCTTTCTTT | CASSPHREAEAFF
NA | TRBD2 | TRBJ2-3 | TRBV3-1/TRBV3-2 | TGTGCCAGCAGCCAAGGAAGCGGGAGTAAGACAGATACGCAGTATTTT | CASSQGSGSKTDTQYF
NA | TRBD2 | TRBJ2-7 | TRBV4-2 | TGTGCCAGCAGCCAAGACGAGGCTAGCGGGGCTTACGAGCAGTACTTC | CASSQDEASGAYEQYF
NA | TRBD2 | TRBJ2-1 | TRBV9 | TGTGCCAGCAGCGTCACTAGCGGGAGGGCCGGCGAGCAGTTCTTC | CASSVTSGRAGEQFF
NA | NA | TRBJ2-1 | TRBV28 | TGTGCCAGCAGTTTATCGGGTAGAACCTACAATGAGCAGTTCTTC | CASSLSGRTYNEQFF